The next 19 T cell receptor beta chains were all read from a single sample in a study of T cell responses to AZD1222 COVID-19 vaccine. Only in-frame clones appear in the TCRdb table, and some are missing; sequencing was by immunoSEQ multiplex PCR. The sample lists some 150,000 clones; around 89% were seen once. This material consisted of peripheral blood, taken on day 0 of AZD1222 vaccination. All receptors derive from an adult in good health.

The V gene is TRBV12-1, the J gene TRBJ1-1; the D segment call TRBD1 is taken from the table without a DNA check. TRBV12-1 is listed as a pseudogene. The CDR3 runs 14 residues. The CDR3 loop reads CASSFDETGPEAFF. CDR3 nucleotides: TGTGCCAGCAGCTTTGATGAGACAGGGCCTGAAGCTTTCTTT.

This chain links TRBV18 with TRBJ1-5; the match to TRBD1 covers 7 bases. With 3 bases clipped from V and 2 bases from J, the junction kept 1 base outside the gene matches. Per germline, CDR1 KGHSH and CDR2 LQKENI. The CDR3 contains 14 residues. CDR3 nucleotides: TGTGCCAGCTCACCCGACAGGGGCAATCAGCCCCAGCATTTT. It encodes CASSPDRGNQPQHF.

This chain connects TRBV6-2 or TRBV6-3 to TRBJ1-2; D is perhaps TRBD1 (6 bases). V was trimmed by 5 bases and J by 4 bases, leaving 11 bases between them. CDR1 is MNHEY and CDR2 is SVGEGT in the germline V gene. This CDR3 has 13 residues. The CDR3 spells CASSRTASYGYTF. Written as DNA, the CDR3 is TGTGCCAGCAGTAGGACAGCCTCCTATGGCTACACCTTC.

The chain employs TRBV15 and TRBJ1-3; no reliable D call. The CDR3 has 17 amino acids. Germline-derived CDR1 and CDR2 are LNHNV and YYDKDF (reference sequence). V was trimmed by 0 bases and J by 2 bases, leaving 14 bases between them. CDR3 region: CATSRDYGQTTGNTIYF. CDR3 in DNA: TGTGCCACCAGCAGAGATTACGGGCAGACAACTGGAAACACCATATATTTT.

The rearrangement links TRBV5-1 to TRBJ1-2; tentative D call: TRBD1 (5 bases). The CDR3 has 12 residues. Germline-derived CDR1 and CDR2 are SGHRS and YFSETQ. Deletions cut 5 bases from V and 1 base from J, with 6 bases between. The CDR3 here is CASRTDNYGYTF. DNA for the CDR3: TGCGCCAGCAGGACAGATAACTATGGCTACACCTTC.

The V call is TRBV7-3, the J call TRBJ2-2; D is uncertain. Germline V gene sequence: CDR1 SGHTA, CDR2 FQGTGA. The V and J ends lost 5 bases and 2 bases respectively, with 3 bases between them. The CDR3 loop spans 12 amino acids. CDR3 sequence: CASSTNTGELFF. The DNA of the CDR3 is TGTGCCAGCAGCACCAACACCGGGGAGCTGTTTTTT.

This chain joins TRBV28 and TRBJ1-4; 7 bases agree with TRBD1. CDR3 length: 16 residues. The V segment lost 8 bases and the J segment 4 bases; nucleotides outside the gene matches: 13. Germline V CDR1 and CDR2: MDHEN, SYDVKM. CDR3 in DNA: TGTGCCAGCGCGCCGGAGAGGGGGCGCGGTAATGAAAAACTGTTTTTT. Amino acid sequence: CASAPERGRGNEKLFF.

The chain is built from TRBV4-3 and TRBJ1-4; D might be TRBD1 (5 bases). Germline CDR1 and CDR2: LGHNA and YSLEER. Trimming took 4 bases from V and 12 from J, leaving 12 bases between them. This CDR3 is 12 amino acids long. The CDR3 coding sequence is TGCGCCAGCAGCCGGGACGCTAGTCAACTGTTTTTT. Translation gives CASSRDASQLFF.

The rearrangement uses TRBV30 and TRBJ1-5; no definite D call. V gave up 8 bases and J gave up 0 bases, with 11 bases separating them. Per germline, CDR1 GTSNPN and CDR2 SVGIG (reference sequence). This CDR3 spans 13 amino acids. DNA of the CDR3: TGTGCCGCCGGCTCTTATAGCAATCAGCCCCAGCATTTT. The encoded protein is CAAGSYSNQPQHF.

This clone was counted once. V is TRBV7-9 and J is TRBJ1-2; 7 bases align to TRBD1. Per germline, CDR1 SEHNR and CDR2 FQNEAQ (reference sequence). Losses at the gene ends were 5 bases for V and 4 bases for J; bases not matched to a gene: 1. The CDR3 contains 12 residues. In DNA form, the CDR3 reads TGTGCCAGCAGCCGGGACAGCTATGGCTACACCTTC. Its translation is CASSRDSYGYTF. The complete variable domain, with remaining parts taken from reference TRBV7-9 and TRBJ1-2, reads DTGVSQNPRHKITKRGQNVTFRCDPISEHNRLYWYRQTLGQGPEFLTYFQNEAQLEKSRLLSDRFSAERPKGSFSTLEIQRTEQGDSAMYLCASSRDSYGYTFGSGTRLTVV.

The rearrangement links TRBV7-2 to TRBJ1-6; D possibly corresponds to TRBD1 (5 bases). From germline, CDR1 is SGHTA and CDR2 FQGNSA. The CDR3 has 16 amino acids. Between the trimmed V and J ends, which lost 2 bases and 8 bases, there was a span of 16 bases. DNA of the CDR3: TGTGCCAGCAGCTTACCCGCGGGACGGAGCCATTCACCCCTCCACTTT. It specifies CASSLPAGRSHSPLHF.

Remarks on this clone: Other nucleotide sequences from this sample produce the same CDR3. The chain carries TRBV5-1 and TRBJ1-2; 9 positions match TRBD1. CDR3 length: 12 amino acids. With V trimmed by 4 bases and J by 8 bases, 3 bases remained unmatched. The germline CDR1 and CDR2 sequences are SGHRS and YFSETQ. The CDR3: CASSRTGDGYTF. CDR3 bases: TGCGCCAGCAGCCGGACAGGGGACGGCTACACCTTC.

V and J are TRBV6-6 and TRBJ1-1, with 8 nucleotides matching TRBD1. Germline CDR1 reads MNHNY; CDR2 reads SVGAGI (reference sequence). The CDR3 has 13 residues. The trim removed 8 bases at V and 10 bases at J, leaving 12 bases unmatched. This CDR3 is CASSDGGDRRAFF. The CDR3 nucleotides are TGTGCCAGCTCAGATGGGGGGGACAGGAGAGCTTTCTTT.

Points on this clone: The junction does not match germline at one end; this may be a read error. This chain's CDR3 is CASSSTGAGETQYF. The CDR3 nucleotides read TGTGCTAGCAGCTCCACAGGGGCTGGGGAGACCCAGTACTTC. The chain combines TRBV7-7 with TRBJ2-5; 7 nucleotides match TRBD1. The CDR3 length is 14 residues. Germline CDR1 is SSHAT and CDR2 is FNYEAQ (reference sequence).

This chain links TRBV7-2 with TRBJ2-7; maybe TRBD1 (6 bases). Germline lookup yields CDR1 SGHTA and CDR2 FQGNSA. Trimming pared 2 bases from V and 5 bases from J, leaving 16 bases between. This CDR3 has 15 amino acids. CDR3 sequence reads: CASSLQQGNGDEQYF. The CDR3 region has the DNA TGTGCCAGCAGCTTACAGCAGGGGAACGGGGACGAGCAGTACTTC.

The chain links TRBV7-3 to TRBJ1-1; weak D call: TRBD1 (5 bases). V gave up 4 bases and J gave up 1 base, with 7 bases separating them. From germline, CDR1 is SGHTA and CDR2 FQGTGA. The CDR3 is 13 amino acids. CDR3 DNA sequence: TGTGCCAGCAGCTATGACAGGAACACTGAAGCTTTCTTT. This codes for CASSYDRNTEAFF.

V gene TRBV6-2 or TRBV6-3 combines with J gene TRBJ1-1, with a weak D call TRBD1 (5 bases). V was clipped by 6 bases and J by 4 bases, with 15 bases between them. CDR1 MNHEY and CDR2 SVGEGT come from the germline V gene. There are 14 residues in the CDR3. CDR3 in DNA: TGTGCCAGCAGCCCGAGCGGGAGGGGCACTGAAGCTTTCTTT. It encodes CASSPSGRGTEAFF.

This clone appeared once. The V and J genes are TRBV12-3 or TRBV12-4 and TRBJ1-2; 9 bases are shared with TRBD1. The V gene end was trimmed by 5 bases and the J gene end by 8 bases; junction bases not matched to a gene: 3. The CDR3 extends over 12 amino acids. CDR3 sequence reads: CASSTGGRGYTF. CDR3 nucleotides: TGTGCCAGCAGTACAGGGGGCCGGGGCTACACCTTC.

V is TRBV9 and J is TRBJ1-1; D possibly corresponds to TRBD1 (5 bases). Germline CDR1 SGDLS, CDR2 YYNGEE. Trimming cost V 3 bases and J 0 bases, with 12 bases left between them. CDR3 length equals 15 residues. The CDR3 nucleotides are TGTGCCAGCAGCGGACAGACAGAAGTGAACACTGAAGCTTTCTTT. Encoded protein: CASSGQTEVNTEAFF.